The 12 T cell receptor beta chains below come from one sample, sequenced in a study of CD4 T cells in relation to SARS-CoV-2 and coronaviruses. CD4+ T cells from unexposed donors were obtained before the COVID-19 pandemic (2011-2018). Isolation of CD4+ T cells took place after less than 11 days in culture. This table comes from immunoSEQ multiplex PCR, and its TCRdb copy is limited to in-frame clones, with some not included. The table includes around 23,000 clones, around 79% detected once. Their recognized antigens are unknown. Sample: CD4+ T cells from PBMCs, cultured in vitro. These receptors all come from a human donor in good health.

This clone is a singleton in its sample. The J gene is TRBJ2-1, the V gene TRBV9; 7 bases map to TRBD2. V was clipped by 0 bases and J by 6 bases; unmatched bases: 6. There are 15 residues in the CDR3. CDR1 and CDR2 (germline): SGDLS, YYNGEE. CDR3 residues: CASSVVGEGSNEQFF. The CDR3 DNA reads TGTGCCAGCAGCGTAGTGGGGGAGGGTAGCAATGAGCAGTTCTTC.

This chain uses TRBV5-1 with TRBJ2-1; D ambiguous. CDR1 SGHRS and CDR2 YFSETQ come from the germline V gene. The V end lost 0 bases, the J end lost 4 bases, and 8 bases lay between the germline ends. This CDR3 has 14 residues. The CDR3 DNA sequence: TGCGCCAGCAGCTTGGAGTTAGCTTACAATGAGCAGTTCTTC. Translating it yields CASSLELAYNEQFF.

V gene TRBV7-3 combines with J gene TRBJ1-3; unclear D gene. Trimming took 3 bases from V and 4 from J, leaving 7 bases between them. CDR1 is SGHTA and CDR2 is FQGTGA in the germline V gene. The CDR3 runs to 13 residues. In DNA, the CDR3 is TGTGCCAGCAGCTTGGCAGAAGGAAACACCATATATTTT. Translating it yields CASSLAEGNTIYF.

This clone was seen more than once but under ten times. V and J are TRBV11-2 and TRBJ1-3; no reliable D call. Trimming took off 5 bases at V and 4 bases at J, with 6 bases between the two ends. The CDR3 runs to 12 residues. The germline gives CDR1 SGHAT, CDR2 FQNNGV. The CDR3: CASSPTGNTIYF. The CDR3 bases are TGTGCCAGCAGCCCCACAGGAAACACCATATATTTT.

This clone has a single count. CDR3 nucleotides: TGTGCCAGCAGTGATCGGGGCAGTTATCAGCCCCAGCATTTT. This codes for CASSDRGSYQPQHF. The genes are TRBV2 and TRBJ1-5, with D possibly TRBD1 on 5 matching bases. The CDR3 has 14 residues. CDR1 SNHLY and CDR2 FYNNEI come from the germline V gene. V lost 3 bases and J lost 5, with 11 bases in between.

The genes are TRBV2 and TRBJ1-4; 8 nucleotides match TRBD1. Trimming cost V 6 bases and J 6 bases; bases outside gene matches: 6. The germline CDR1 and CDR2 sequences are SNHLY and FYNNEI. The CDR3 is made up of 14 amino acids. Here the CDR3 reads CASRNRGGDEKLFF. In nucleotides, the CDR3 is TGTGCCAGCAGAAACAGGGGGGGGGATGAAAAACTGTTTTTT.

The rearrangement links TRBV11-2 to TRBJ2-1, with D perhaps TRBD2 (5 bases). The CDR3 spans 15 residues. Germline V lookup: CDR1 SGHAT, CDR2 FQNNGV. V was trimmed by 6 bases and J by 0 bases, leaving 12 bases between them. CDR3 in DNA: TGTGCCAGCAGGTTTACTGGGAGCTCCTACAATGAGCAGTTCTTC. Its protein product is CASRFTGSSYNEQFF.

The chain recombines TRBV12-5 with TRBJ2-7; D is ambiguous. The CDR3 length is 11 residues. The germline V gene encodes CDR1 LGHNT and CDR2 FRNRAP. Trimming removed 4 bases at V and 5 bases at J, with 6 bases between. The CDR3 nucleotides read TGTGCTAGTGGTTCCTACAACGAGCAGTACTTC. This codes for CASGSYNEQYF.

V and J are TRBV20-1 and TRBJ1-1; no clear D gene. This CDR3 is built from 11 residues. Between the trimmed V and J ends, which lost 5 bases and 5 bases, there was a span of 9 bases. Germline V gives CDR1 DFQATT, CDR2 SNEGSKA (reference sequence). The CDR3 region is CSAPTGTEAFF. As DNA, the CDR3 is TGCAGTGCTCCCACCGGAACTGAAGCTTTCTTT.

This chain links TRBV6-5 with TRBJ2-7; 8 bases fit TRBD1. Germline V gene data show CDR1 as MNHEY and CDR2 as SVGAGI. This CDR3 comprises 15 residues. Trimming took 7 bases from V and 3 from J; bases not matched to a gene: 11. CDR3 region: CASTGWGQARYEQYF. CDR3 sequence (DNA): TGTGCCAGCACGGGATGGGGACAGGCCCGCTACGAGCAGTACTTC.

This rearrangement joins TRBV3-1 (or the pseudogene TRBV3-2) to TRBJ1-2, with a possible D match to TRBD1 (6 bases). V lost 2 bases to trimming and J lost 0 bases, with 16 bases between them. The CDR3 runs to 17 residues. Germline V gives CDR1 LGHDT, CDR2 YNNKEL (reference sequence). CDR3 in DNA: TGTGCCAGCAGCCAACGAGGGACAATTGGAGCTAACTATGGCTACACCTTC. Protein product: CASSQRGTIGANYGYTF.

V usage is TRBV30 and J usage is TRBJ2-2; the D gene is possibly TRBD2 (6 bases). Trimming stripped 3 bases from V and 2 bases from J, with 10 bases between. The CDR3 spans 14 residues. Germline CDR1 is GTSNPN and CDR2 is SVGIG (reference sequence). CDR3 region: CAWSEGLNTGELFF. CDR3 bases: TGTGCCTGGAGCGAGGGACTTAACACCGGGGAGCTGTTTTTT.